The clone carrying this T cell receptor (beta chain) appeared many times. This entry belongs to a study of early T cells in non-severe SARS-CoV-2 infection. Study as a whole: The sequenced material was bulk RNA from unsorted whole blood, and its chains were unpaired.

Unique molecular identifiers were affixed to single, distinct cDNA molecules. A single record per CDR3 protein comes from TCRdb applying MiXCR to the 5' RACE reads. Of roughly 72,000 distinct CDR3 sequences in the sample, roughly 12% were seen once. Germline CDR1 is DFQATT and CDR2 is SNEGSKA (reference sequence). There are 14 residues in the CDR3. Deletions cut 0 bases from V and 9 bases from J, with 12 bases between. Sequenced sample: whole blood. This receptor was obtained from an adult who was a healthcare worker with PCR-confirmed SARS-CoV-2 infection or an uninfected control (not recorded which). The chain links TRBV20-1 to TRBJ1-6, with D possibly matching TRBD1 (5 bases). CDR3 protein: CSARDQGGTSPLHF. CDR3 sequence (DNA): TGCAGTGCTAGAGATCAGGGAGGGACTTCACCCCTCCACTTT.